The clone carrying this T cell receptor beta chain showed up just once. No antigen is known for it. This sample is part of a study of blood T cells in healthy people across ages. Together with a sample-barcoded 5' primer, a J-beta primer mix was included in a second PCR lasting about 7 to 12 cycles. TCRdb itself ran the 5' RACE reads through MiXCR, one entry per CDR3 protein. The sample yields under 1,100,000 distinct CDR3 sequences, less than 25% seen once. Study outcomes and limitations: Naive CD4+ cell counts and diversity both ran higher in long-lived than in aged donors. Researchers said unsorted PBMCs prevented a conclusive naive versus antigen-experienced comparison.

These records were also assigned to another study, of T cells of mothers and their children.

Sequences were obtained from blood. The sequence came from a girl aged 2 to 10 in good health.

The CDR3 is CSVEKGTEAFF. The CDR3 DNA reads as TGCAGCGTTGAAAAAGGGACTGAAGCTTTCTTT. The chain uses TRBV29-1 and TRBJ1-1; no definite D call. With 2 bases removed from V and 5 bases from J, the gap between germline ends came to 6 bases. This CDR3 region has 11 residues. Germline V CDR1 and CDR2: SQVTM, ANQGSEA.